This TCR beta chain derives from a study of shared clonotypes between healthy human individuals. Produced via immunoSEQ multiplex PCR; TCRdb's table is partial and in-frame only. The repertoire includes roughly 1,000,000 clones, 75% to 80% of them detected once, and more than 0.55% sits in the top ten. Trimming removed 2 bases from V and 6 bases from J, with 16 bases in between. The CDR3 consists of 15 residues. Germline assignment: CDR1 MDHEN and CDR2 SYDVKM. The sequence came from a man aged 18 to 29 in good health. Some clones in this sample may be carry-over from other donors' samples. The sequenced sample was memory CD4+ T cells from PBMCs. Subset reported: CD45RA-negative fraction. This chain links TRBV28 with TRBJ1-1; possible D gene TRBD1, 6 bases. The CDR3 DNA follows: TGTGCCAGCAGTTTAAATTCCGGGGGCATATCTGAAGCTTTCTTT. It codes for CASSLNSGGISEAFF.